Below, 4 T cell receptor beta chains from the same sample are listed, as sequenced in a study of shared clonotypes between healthy human individuals. Assay used: immunoSEQ multiplex PCR; TCRdb lists only in-frame clones, some missing. The table records approximately 1,000,000 clones, approximately 80% of them present only once. Sequenced: memory CD4+ T cells from PBMCs. Documented subset: CD45RA-negative fraction. These receptors were taken from a man between 18 and 35 years old in good health. Some clones in this sample may be carry-over from other donors' samples.

The chain employs TRBV30 and TRBJ2-1; D not resolved. Germline V gene lookup returns CDR1 GTSNPN and CDR2 SVGIG (reference sequence). There are 13 residues in the CDR3. V gave up 1 base and J gave up 10 bases, with 14 bases separating them. CDR3 amino acids: CAWSEAPAGEQFF. In nucleotides, the CDR3 is TGTGCCTGGAGTGAGGCCCCCGCCGGGGAGCAGTTCTTC.

Details on this clone: Other DNA sequences of this sample code for an identical CDR3. The rearrangement uses TRBV2 and TRBJ2-7; D is unresolved. Germline V gene data show CDR1 as SNHLY and CDR2 as FYNNEI. This CDR3 region has 12 residues. V was pared by 6 bases and J by 0 bases, with 6 bases between. In DNA, the CDR3 is TGTGCCAGCAGAGCCAGCTCCTACGAGCAGTACTTC. This codes for CASRASSYEQYF.

The chain has TRBV2 and TRBJ2-3, with D possibly matching TRBD1 (6 bases). This CDR3 contains 17 residues. Looked up from germline, CDR1 is SNHLY and CDR2 is FYNNEI. Trimming left V 3 bases short and J 0 bases short, with 16 bases between. The CDR3 DNA sequence: TGTGCCAGCAGTGATACCCGGACAGCATCTAGCACAGATACGCAGTATTTT. Its protein is CASSDTRTASSTDTQYF.

The chain has TRBV6-1 and TRBJ2-1, with 9 bases identical to TRBD2. J gave up 7 bases and V 4 bases, and 5 bases lay outside the gene matches. CDR1 is MNHNS and CDR2 is SASEGT in the germline V gene. CDR3 length: 14 amino acids. In nucleotides, the CDR3 is TGTGCCAGCAGTGGTAGCGGGAGAGGTAATGAGCAGTTCTTC. Translated, it gives CASSGSGRGNEQFF.